The sequence of this TCR beta chain was determined in a study of post-analysis software for immune sequencing data. Overall study results and limits: Controls showed lower frequencies than patients for a few TRBV segments, and TRBV5-6, TRBV5-1 and TRBV20-1 were among these.

CDR1 and CDR2 (germline): SNHLY, FYNNEI. Trimming cost V 0 bases and J 0 bases, with 15 bases left between them. CDR3 length equals 18 residues. In the case of this clonotype: Its target is unknown.

Libraries were made from TCR beta cDNA, and they carried unique molecular identifiers. Between roughly 0.9 and 11 million T cells gave rise to some 490,000 cDNA molecules. TCRdb used MiXCR to reprocess the PCR reads, holding one entry per CDR3 protein. The repertoire holds approximately 630,000 distinct CDR3 sequences, with roughly three fifths as singletons. Sample: blood. The J gene is TRBJ1-5, the V gene TRBV2, with D possibly being TRBD1 (6 bases). The TCR sequence derives from a girl aged 2 to 10 with multiple sclerosis. The CDR3 here is CASSEARRGSDSNQPQHF. CDR3 in DNA: TGTGCCAGCAGTGAAGCTAGGAGGGGGTCGGATAGCAATCAGCCCCAGCATTTT.